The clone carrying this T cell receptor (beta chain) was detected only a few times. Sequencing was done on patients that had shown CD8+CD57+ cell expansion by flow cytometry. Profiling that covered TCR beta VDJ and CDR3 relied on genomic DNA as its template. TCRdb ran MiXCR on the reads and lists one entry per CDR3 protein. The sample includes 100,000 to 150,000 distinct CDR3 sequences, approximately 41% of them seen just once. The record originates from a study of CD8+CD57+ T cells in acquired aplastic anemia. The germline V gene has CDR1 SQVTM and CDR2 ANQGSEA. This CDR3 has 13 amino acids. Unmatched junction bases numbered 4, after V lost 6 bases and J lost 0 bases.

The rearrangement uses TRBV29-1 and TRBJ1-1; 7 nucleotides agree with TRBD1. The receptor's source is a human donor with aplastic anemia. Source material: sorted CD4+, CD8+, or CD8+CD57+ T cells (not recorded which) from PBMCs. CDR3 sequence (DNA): TGCAGCGTGAGGGGACAGATGAACACTGAAGCTTTCTTT. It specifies CSVRGQMNTEAFF.